The 14 T cell receptor beta chains listed next were all sequenced from one sample in a study of blood T cell repertoires in COVID-19. Method: immunoSEQ multiplex PCR; TCRdb's copy keeps in-frame clones and lacks some. The sample lists about 100,000 clones; approximately 86% were seen once. Sequencing used peripheral blood. These receptors came from a human donor in a cohort sampled during active COVID-19.

The V and J genes are TRBV3-1 (or the pseudogene TRBV3-2) and TRBJ2-3; unclear D gene. Trimming removed 1 base from V and 0 bases from J, with 5 bases in between. The germline V gene encodes CDR1 LGHDT and CDR2 YNNKEL (reference sequence). There are 14 residues in the CDR3. The CDR3 nucleotides read TGTGCCAGCAGCCAAGCTCTCAGCACAGATACGCAGTATTTT. Translating gives CASSQALSTDTQYF.

This chain connects TRBV7-8 to TRBJ1-2, with 8 bases identical to TRBD1. This CDR3 spans 17 amino acids. Per the germline V gene, CDR1 is SGHVS and CDR2 is FQNEAQ. Unmatched junction bases numbered 10, after V lost 1 base and J lost 3 bases. For the CDR3, the DNA is TGTGCCAGCAGCTTAGGGTCAGGGATACAGGGGGACTATGGCTACACCTTC. Its translation: CASSLGSGIQGDYGYTF.

The chain uses TRBV7-9 and TRBJ1-1; unclear D gene. Germline CDR1 is SEHNR and CDR2 is FQNEAQ (reference sequence). The CDR3 extends over 13 amino acids. Trimming cost V 1 base and J 5 bases, with 8 bases left between them. CDR3 DNA sequence: TGTGCCAGCAGCTTAGAGGGAGGGACTGAAGCTTTCTTT. Protein product: CASSLEGGTEAFF.

V gene TRBV5-4 combines with J gene TRBJ2-2, with 8 bases identical to TRBD1. Germline V gene sequence: CDR1 SGHNT, CDR2 YYREEE (reference sequence). J lost 0 bases, V lost 0 bases, and 1 base had no gene match. The CDR3 spans 16 residues. The CDR3 region has the DNA TGTGCCAGCAGCTTGGAGACAGGGGCGAACACCGGGGAGCTGTTTTTT. Protein product: CASSLETGANTGELFF.

The chain combines TRBV5-1 with TRBJ2-3; 12 nucleotides line up with TRBD2. CDR3 length: 16 amino acids. Looked up from germline, CDR1 is SGHRS and CDR2 is YFSETQ. The ends lost 4 bases at V and 0 bases at J; junction bases unmatched: 3. The CDR3 region is CASSPGLAGSTDTQYF. CDR3 nucleotide sequence: TGCGCCAGCAGCCCGGGACTAGCGGGCAGCACAGATACGCAGTATTTT.

The V gene is TRBV9, the J gene TRBJ2-3; 9 nucleotides align to TRBD2. The germline gives CDR1 SGDLS, CDR2 YYNGEE. V gave up 0 bases and J gave up 2 bases; unmatched junction bases: 7. The CDR3 runs to 17 residues. CDR3 sequence (DNA): TGTGCCAGCAGCGTAGGTCCTAGCGGGACTTACACAGATACGCAGTATTTT. Translated, it gives CASSVGPSGTYTDTQYF.

This clone came up a few times. The chain recombines TRBV7-9 with TRBJ2-4; the match to TRBD2 covers 7 bases. After removal of 5 bases from V and 0 bases from J, the junction contained 7 bases not matched to a gene. Germline V gene sequence: CDR1 SEHNR, CDR2 FQNEAQ (reference sequence). This CDR3 spans 16 amino acids. The CDR3 DNA reads TGTGCCAGCAGCGGGCCGGGAGGAGGAGCCAAAAACATTCAGTACTTC. Protein product: CASSGPGGGAKNIQYF.

V is TRBV6-5 and J is TRBJ1-5; D gene ambiguous. The CDR3 runs 14 residues. Germline CDR1 MNHEY, CDR2 SVGAGI. V lost 6 bases, J lost 0 bases, and 9 bases lay in between. The CDR3 DNA reads TGTGCCAGCAGCCAGATTTATAGCAATCAGCCCCAGCATTTT. Translating it yields CASSQIYSNQPQHF.

This clone was seen a single time. The rearrangement uses TRBV18 and TRBJ2-2; no clear D gene. CDR3 length: 14 residues. Between the trimmed V and J ends, which lost 2 bases and 0 bases, there was a span of 4 bases. CDR1 is KGHSH and CDR2 is LQKENI in the germline V gene. CDR3 sequence: CASSPEPNTGELFF. As DNA, the CDR3 is TGTGCCAGCTCACCAGAGCCGAACACCGGGGAGCTGTTTTTT.

This clone came up once. The genes are TRBV19 and TRBJ1-4; 7 bases line up with TRBD1. The CDR3 runs 13 residues. The germline CDR1 and CDR2 sequences are LNHDA and SQIVND (reference sequence). V was clipped by 6 bases and J by 7 bases; unmatched bases: 5. The CDR3 spells CASSQGVLEKLFF. The CDR3 DNA reads TGTGCCAGTAGCCAGGGGGTGCTTGAAAAACTGTTTTTT. Using reference TRBV19 and TRBJ1-4 for the parts outside the CDR3, the full variable domain is DGGITQSPKYLFRKEGQNVTLSCEQNLNHDAMYWYRQDPGQGLRLIYYSQIVNDFQKGDIAEGYSVSREKKESFPLTVTSAQKNPTAFYLCASSQGVLEKLFFGSGTQLSVL.

The V call is TRBV28, the J call TRBJ1-5; D is perhaps TRBD1 (6 bases). V was shortened by 3 bases and J by 7 bases, with 19 bases between the two germline ends. CDR1 and CDR2 from the germline V gene are MDHEN and SYDVKM. This CDR3 is 16 amino acids long. The CDR3 coding sequence is TGTGCCAGCAGTTTGAGTGGCAGGGGAGGGGTACAGCCCCAGCATTTT. Residues: CASSLSGRGGVQPQHF.

The chain is built from TRBV4-3 and TRBJ2-1, with 10 bases fitting TRBD2. The CDR3 runs 17 residues. The junction had 8 bases not matched to a gene; V was cut back by 4 bases and J by 2 bases. From germline, CDR1 is LGHNA and CDR2 YSLEER. The CDR3 DNA sequence: TGCGCCAGCAGCCCCGTCATAGCGGGGGGAACCTACAATGAGCAGTTCTTC. Translated, it gives CASSPVIAGGTYNEQFF.

CDR3 sequence (DNA): TGTGCCAGTAGTGGGGGACTAGCCCAAGAGACCCAGTACTTC. This sequence encodes CASSGGLAQETQYF. The rearrangement uses TRBV19 and TRBJ2-5; 9 bases map to TRBD2. The V gene end was trimmed by 5 bases and the J gene end by 1 base; junction bases not matched to a gene: 2. The CDR3 spans 14 residues. Germline CDR1 LNHDA, CDR2 SQIVND (reference sequence).

The rearrangement uses TRBV6-5 and TRBJ2-1; TRBD2 might be the D (5 bases). Trimming cost V 3 bases and J 5 bases, with 14 bases left between them. The germline V gene encodes CDR1 MNHEY and CDR2 SVGAGI. The CDR3 runs 15 residues. The CDR3 reads CASSYDPSGNNEQFF. CDR3 sequence (DNA): TGTGCCAGCAGTTATGACCCATCGGGAAACAATGAGCAGTTCTTC.